This TCR beta chain was found in a study of identical twins. The table lists this clonotype with many counts. It was template switching that added a universal primer site, and there were unique molecular identifiers on the cDNA. TCRdb passed the 5' RACE reads through MiXCR, listing each CDR3 protein once. The table has over 250,000 distinct CDR3 sequences, roughly 9.8% seen once; the top ten hold 5.5% to 9%. There are 14 residues in the CDR3. Germline V gives CDR1 LNHNV, CDR2 YYDKDF (reference sequence). V was clipped by 5 bases and J by 7 bases; unmatched bases: 3. All of the donors were Caucasians in good health. These data were also reused for a study on yellow fever vaccine responses in identical twins.

The TCR comes from a woman aged 18-29 years in good health. The chain carries TRBV15 and TRBJ1-6; 9 nucleotides match TRBD1. Sequenced input: CD8+ T cells sorted from blood. The CDR3 spells CATSGDRENSPLHF. DNA of the CDR3: TGTGCCACCAGCGGGGACAGGGAGAATTCACCCCTCCACTTT.